The 14 T cell receptor beta chains listed next were all sequenced from one sample in a study of Tregs in tolerant kidney transplant recipients. Profiled with immunoSEQ multiplex PCR; TCRdb holds only in-frame clones, not every one. The table has about 68,000 clones, around 84% seen once. The sequenced sample was CD4+ T cells from blood. The origin of the receptors is a human donor in good health.

The rearrangement links TRBV6-5 to TRBJ1-1; D is unresolved. With 0 bases removed from V and 1 base from J, the gap between germline ends came to 0 bases. CDR3 size: 12 residues. Germline CDR1 is MNHEY and CDR2 is SVGAGI. This CDR3 is CASSYSNTEAFF. The CDR3 DNA is TGTGCCAGCAGTTACTCGAACACTGAAGCTTTCTTT.

The chain carries TRBV19 and TRBJ1-5, with 7 bases matching TRBD1. The CDR3 has 18 residues. The germline gives CDR1 LNHDA, CDR2 SQIVND (reference sequence). V shed 5 bases, J shed 1 base, and the junction held 14 bases outside the gene matches. In DNA form, the CDR3 reads TGTGCCAGTAGTTCCATAGGGGGCGGGGTCAACAGCAATCAGCCCCAGCATTTT. Protein sequence: CASSSIGGGVNSNQPQHF. The complete variable domain, with remaining parts taken from reference TRBV19 and TRBJ1-5, reads DGGITQSPKYLFRKEGQNVTLSCEQNLNHDAMYWYRQDPGQGLRLIYYSQIVNDFQKGDIAEGYSVSREKKESFPLTVTSAQKNPTAFYLCASSSIGGGVNSNQPQHFGDGTRLSIL.

The chain uses TRBV5-1 and TRBJ1-2; 8 nucleotides agree with TRBD1. The CDR3 spans 15 residues. The J segment lost 4 bases and the V segment lost 3 bases, leaving 8 bases of the junction unmatched. Germline V CDR1 and CDR2: SGHRS, YFSETQ. In DNA form, the CDR3 reads TGCGCCAGCAGCTCGGCGACCGACAGGGGCTATGGCTACACCTTC. This codes for CASSSATDRGYGYTF.

This chain joins TRBV5-1 and TRBJ2-5, with 10 bases fitting TRBD2. The germline V gene has CDR1 SGHRS and CDR2 YFSETQ. CDR3 size: 13 residues. The J segment lost 4 bases and the V segment lost 4 bases, leaving 1 base of the junction unmatched. DNA for the CDR3: TGCGCCAGCAGCCCTAGCGGGGGAGAGACCCAGTACTTC. It yields the protein CASSPSGGETQYF.

A single count supports this clone. This chain connects TRBV11-3 to TRBJ2-1; 7 positions match TRBD2. This CDR3 has 16 residues. Per the germline V gene, CDR1 is SGHNT and CDR2 is YENEEA. The V gene end was trimmed by 0 bases and the J gene end by 9 bases; junction bases not matched to a gene: 11. The CDR3 region has the DNA TGTGCCAGCAGCTTAGACTGGGGAGGGAGTGAGGGTGAGCAGTTCTTC. It specifies CASSLDWGGSEGEQFF. Combining the CDR3 with reference TRBV11-3 and TRBJ2-1 gives the whole variable domain EAGVVQSPRYKIIEKKQPVAFWCNPISGHNTLYWYLQNLGQGPELLIRYENEEAVDDSQLPKDRFSAERLKGVDSTLKIQPAELGDSAVYLCASSLDWGGSEGEQFFGPGTRLTVL.

This sequence joins TRBV18 and TRBJ2-3; TRBD2 matches 10 bases. The CDR3 is 18 amino acids. Germline V gene data show CDR1 as KGHSH and CDR2 as LQKENI. Trimming took 0 bases from V and 0 from J; bases not matched to a gene: 6. As DNA, the CDR3 is TGTGCCAGCTCACCACCGGCTAGCGGGGGACCTAGCACAGATACGCAGTATTTT. It translates to CASSPPASGGPSTDTQYF.

The J gene is TRBJ1-1, the V gene TRBV7-2; D remains unclear. V lost 8 bases and J 5 bases, leaving 15 bases between the germline ends. This CDR3 has 13 amino acids. Germline CDR1 is SGHTA and CDR2 is FQGNSA. The CDR3 sequence: CASGEVRLTEAFF. As DNA, the CDR3 is TGTGCCAGCGGCGAAGTCAGGCTTACTGAAGCTTTCTTT.

The gene calls are TRBV19 and TRBJ2-7; 8 bases are shared with TRBD2. Germline CDR1 is LNHDA and CDR2 is SQIVND (reference sequence). The CDR3 runs to 15 residues. Germline trimming cut 4 bases from V and 5 bases from J; bases unmatched to any gene: 10. CDR3 protein: CASSKRGLESNEQYF. For the CDR3, the DNA is TGTGCCAGTAGTAAGAGGGGACTAGAAAGTAACGAGCAGTACTTC.

The rearrangement links TRBV11-3 to TRBJ2-1, with D maybe TRBD2 (5 bases). The V gene's germline CDR1 is SGHNT and CDR2 YENEEA. With 1 base removed from V and 0 bases from J, the gap between germline ends came to 16 bases. The CDR3 extends over 18 amino acids. The CDR3, as DNA: TGTGCCAGCAGCTTAGGAGCGGTTAGCCTCAGCTCCTACAATGAGCAGTTCTTC. It yields the protein CASSLGAVSLSSYNEQFF. The complete variable domain, with remaining parts taken from reference TRBV11-3 and TRBJ2-1, reads EAGVVQSPRYKIIEKKQPVAFWCNPISGHNTLYWYLQNLGQGPELLIRYENEEAVDDSQLPKDRFSAERLKGVDSTLKIQPAELGDSAVYLCASSLGAVSLSSYNEQFFGPGTRLTVL.

This rearrangement joins TRBV29-1 to TRBJ1-4; 7 bases align to TRBD1. The germline gives CDR1 SQVTM, CDR2 ANQGSEA. The CDR3 has 14 amino acids. CDR3 amino acids: CTVAETGWDEKLFF. In DNA form, the CDR3 reads TGCACCGTCGCGGAGACAGGGTGGGATGAAAAACTGTTTTTT. Together with reference TRBV29-1 and TRBJ1-4, the CDR3 gives the full variable domain: SAVISQKPSRDICQRGTSLTIQCQVDSQVTMMFWYRQQPGQSLTLIATANQGSEATYESGFVIDKFPISRPNLTFSTLTVSNMSPEDSSIYLCTVAETGWDEKLFFGSGTQLSVL.

The rearrangement uses TRBV4-3 and TRBJ1-2, with D maybe TRBD1 (5 bases). V was cut by 0 bases and J by 4 bases, with 12 bases left in between. This CDR3 is 15 amino acids long. Germline assignment: CDR1 LGHNA and CDR2 YSLEER. CDR3 in DNA: TGCGCCAGCAGCCAAGATCGGCAGGACACCTATGGCTACACCTTC. Amino acid sequence: CASSQDRQDTYGYTF.

This chain's CDR3 is CASSYSRDQGYTF. DNA of the CDR3: TGTGCCAGCAGTTACTCGAGGGACCAAGGCTACACCTTC. The chain uses TRBV6-6 and TRBJ1-2; D might be TRBD1 (5 bases). The CDR3 runs 13 residues. Germline assignment: CDR1 MNHNY and CDR2 SVGAGI (reference sequence). V lost 0 bases and J lost 8, with 10 bases in between.

This rearrangement joins TRBV6-6 to TRBJ1-6; 7 positions agree with TRBD1. There are 15 residues in the CDR3. Germline V gives CDR1 MNHNY, CDR2 SVGAGI (reference sequence). With V trimmed by 6 bases and J by 10 bases, 12 bases remained unmatched. CDR3 in amino acids: CASSQTGSFGSPLHF. The CDR3 DNA is TGTGCCAGCAGCCAGACAGGGTCCTTTGGCTCACCCCTCCACTTT.

The chain links TRBV5-8 to TRBJ2-7; no firm D call. Germline values: CDR1 SGHTS, CDR2 YDEGEE. The V and J ends lost 0 bases and 5 bases respectively, with 9 bases between them. This CDR3 contains 13 residues. The chain's CDR3 is CASSLASRDEQYF. The CDR3 nucleotides read TGTGCCAGCAGCTTGGCTTCCCGGGACGAGCAGTACTTC.